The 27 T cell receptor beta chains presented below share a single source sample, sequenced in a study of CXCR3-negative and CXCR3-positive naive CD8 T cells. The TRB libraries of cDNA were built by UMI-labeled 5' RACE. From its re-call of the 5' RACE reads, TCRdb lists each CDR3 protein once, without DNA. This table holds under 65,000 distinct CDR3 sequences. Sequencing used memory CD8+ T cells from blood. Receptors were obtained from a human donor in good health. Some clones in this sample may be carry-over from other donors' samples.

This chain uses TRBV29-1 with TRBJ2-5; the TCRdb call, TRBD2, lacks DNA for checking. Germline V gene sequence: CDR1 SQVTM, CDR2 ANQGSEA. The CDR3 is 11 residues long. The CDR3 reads CSVGSGETQYF. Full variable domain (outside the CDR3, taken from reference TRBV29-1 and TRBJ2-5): SAVISQKPSRDICQRGTSLTIQCQVDSQVTMMFWYRQQPGQSLTLIATANQGSEATYESGFVIDKFPISRPNLTFSTLTVSNMSPEDSSIYLCSVGSGETQYFGPGTRLLVL.

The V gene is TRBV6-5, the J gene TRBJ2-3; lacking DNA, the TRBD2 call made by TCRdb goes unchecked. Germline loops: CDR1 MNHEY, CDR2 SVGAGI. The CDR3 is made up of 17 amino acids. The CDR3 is CASSRGGLAEATDTQYF.

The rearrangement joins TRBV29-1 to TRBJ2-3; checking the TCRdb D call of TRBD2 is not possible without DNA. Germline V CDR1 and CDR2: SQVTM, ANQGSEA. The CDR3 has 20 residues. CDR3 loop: CSVEGAEGLAGGRGPDTQYF.

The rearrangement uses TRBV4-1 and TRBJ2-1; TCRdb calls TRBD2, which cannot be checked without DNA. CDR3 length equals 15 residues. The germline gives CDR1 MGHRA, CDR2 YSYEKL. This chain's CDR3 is CASSQVGPRSDEQFF.

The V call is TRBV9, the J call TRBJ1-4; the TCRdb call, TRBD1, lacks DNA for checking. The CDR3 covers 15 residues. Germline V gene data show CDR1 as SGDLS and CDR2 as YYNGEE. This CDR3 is CASSVTGATNEKLFF.

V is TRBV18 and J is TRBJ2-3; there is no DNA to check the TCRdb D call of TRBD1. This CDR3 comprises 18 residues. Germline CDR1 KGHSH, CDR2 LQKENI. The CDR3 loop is CASSPSFTPRGTTDTQYF.

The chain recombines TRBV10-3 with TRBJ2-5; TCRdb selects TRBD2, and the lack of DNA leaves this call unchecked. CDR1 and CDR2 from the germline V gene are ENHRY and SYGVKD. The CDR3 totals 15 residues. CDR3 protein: CAISEGGAIQETQYF.

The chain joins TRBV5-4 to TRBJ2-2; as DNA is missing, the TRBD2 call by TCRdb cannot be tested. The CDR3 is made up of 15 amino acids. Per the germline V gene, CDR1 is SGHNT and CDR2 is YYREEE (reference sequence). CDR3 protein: CASSPDPSPTGELFF. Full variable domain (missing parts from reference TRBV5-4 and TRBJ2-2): ETGVTQSPTHLIKTRGQQVTLRCSSQSGHNTVSWYQQALGQGPQFIFQYYREEENGRGNFPPRFSGLQFPNYSSELNVNALELDDSALYLCASSPDPSPTGELFFGEGSRLTVL.

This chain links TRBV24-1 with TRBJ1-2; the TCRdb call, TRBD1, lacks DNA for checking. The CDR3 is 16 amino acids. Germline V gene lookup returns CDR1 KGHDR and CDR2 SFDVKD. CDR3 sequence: CATSMAGVPGEYGYTF.

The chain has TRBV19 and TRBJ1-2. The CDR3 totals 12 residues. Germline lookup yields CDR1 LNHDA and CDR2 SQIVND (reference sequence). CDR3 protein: CASTKGQHGYTF.

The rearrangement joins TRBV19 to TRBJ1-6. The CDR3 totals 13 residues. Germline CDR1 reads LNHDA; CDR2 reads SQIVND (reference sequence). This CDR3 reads CASSMGSTSPLHF. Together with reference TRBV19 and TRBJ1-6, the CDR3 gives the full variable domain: DGGITQSPKYLFRKEGQNVTLSCEQNLNHDAMYWYRQDPGQGLRLIYYSQIVNDFQKGDIAEGYSVSREKKESFPLTVTSAQKNPTAFYLCASSMGSTSPLHFGNGTRLTVT.

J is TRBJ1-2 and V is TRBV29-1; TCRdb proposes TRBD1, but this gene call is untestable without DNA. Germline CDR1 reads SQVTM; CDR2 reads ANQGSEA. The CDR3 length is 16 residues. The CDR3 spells CSVEDNIFEGEYGYTF. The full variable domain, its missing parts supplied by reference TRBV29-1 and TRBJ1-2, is SAVISQKPSRDICQRGTSLTIQCQVDSQVTMMFWYRQQPGQSLTLIATANQGSEATYESGFVIDKFPISRPNLTFSTLTVSNMSPEDSSIYLCSVEDNIFEGEYGYTFGSGTRLTVV.

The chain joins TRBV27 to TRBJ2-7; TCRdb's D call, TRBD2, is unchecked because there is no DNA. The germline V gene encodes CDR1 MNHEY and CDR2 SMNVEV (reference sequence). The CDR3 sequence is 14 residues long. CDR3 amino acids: CATQGGGYAYEQYF.

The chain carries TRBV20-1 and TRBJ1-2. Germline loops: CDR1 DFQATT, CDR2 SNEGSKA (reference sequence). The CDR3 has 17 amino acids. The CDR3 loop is CSARDHATSGQSYGYTF.

The CDR3 region is CASSKVVAGGSGANVLTF. The genes are TRBV21-1 and TRBJ2-6; as DNA is missing, the TRBD1 call by TCRdb cannot be tested. TRBV21-1 is listed as a pseudogene. There are 18 residues in the CDR3.

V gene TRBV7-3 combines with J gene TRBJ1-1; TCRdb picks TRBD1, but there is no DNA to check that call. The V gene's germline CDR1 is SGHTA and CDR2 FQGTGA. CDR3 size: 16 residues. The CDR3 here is CASSLWGQQGNTEAFF. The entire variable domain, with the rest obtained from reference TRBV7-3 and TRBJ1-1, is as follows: GAGVSQTPSNKVTEKGKYVELRCDPISGHTALYWYRQSLGQGPEFLIYFQGTGAADDSGLPNDRFFAVRPEGSVSTLKIQRTERGDSAVYLCASSLWGQQGNTEAFFGQGTRLTVV.

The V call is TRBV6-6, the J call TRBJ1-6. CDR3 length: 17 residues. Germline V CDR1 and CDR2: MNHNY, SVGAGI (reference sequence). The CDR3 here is CASSYSGESSYNSPLHF.

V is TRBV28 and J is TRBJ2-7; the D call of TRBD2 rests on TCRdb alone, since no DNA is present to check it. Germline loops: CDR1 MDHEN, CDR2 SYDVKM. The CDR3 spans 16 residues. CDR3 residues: CASSFAEDPVYNEQYF.

The CDR3 here is CASSHPQGYIEDTIYF. V usage is TRBV7-6 and J usage is TRBJ1-3; as DNA is missing, the TRBD1 call by TCRdb cannot be tested. CDR1 and CDR2 from the germline V gene are SGHVS and FNYEAQ. This CDR3 comprises 16 residues.

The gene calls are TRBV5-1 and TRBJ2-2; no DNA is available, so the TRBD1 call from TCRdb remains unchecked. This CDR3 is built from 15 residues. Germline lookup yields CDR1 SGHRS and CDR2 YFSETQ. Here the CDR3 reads CASSLWTANTGELFF.

CDR3: CASSPEPGINTEAFF. The chain employs TRBV18 and TRBJ1-1; without DNA, the TCRdb call of TRBD1 cannot be checked. The V gene's germline CDR1 is KGHSH and CDR2 LQKENI. This CDR3 is built from 15 residues.

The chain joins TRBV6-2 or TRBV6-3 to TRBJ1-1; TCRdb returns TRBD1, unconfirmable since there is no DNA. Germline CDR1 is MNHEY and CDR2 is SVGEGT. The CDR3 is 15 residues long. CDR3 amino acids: CASSPSGQGLTEAFF.

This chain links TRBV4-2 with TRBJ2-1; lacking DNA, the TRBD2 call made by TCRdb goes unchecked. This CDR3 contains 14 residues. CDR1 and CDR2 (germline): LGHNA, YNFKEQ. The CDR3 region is CASSQAGLASEQFF.

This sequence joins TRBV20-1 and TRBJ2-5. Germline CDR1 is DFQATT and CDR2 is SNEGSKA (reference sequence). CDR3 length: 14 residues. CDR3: CSARDLAGKETQYF.

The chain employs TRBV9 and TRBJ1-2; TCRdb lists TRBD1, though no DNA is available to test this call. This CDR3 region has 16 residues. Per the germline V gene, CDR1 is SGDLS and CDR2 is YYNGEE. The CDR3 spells CASSVATPGGGYGYTF.

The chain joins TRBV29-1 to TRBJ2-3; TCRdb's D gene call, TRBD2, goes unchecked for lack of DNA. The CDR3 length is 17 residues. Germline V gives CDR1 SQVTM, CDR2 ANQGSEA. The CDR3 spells CSVDGTSGRGGTDTQYF.

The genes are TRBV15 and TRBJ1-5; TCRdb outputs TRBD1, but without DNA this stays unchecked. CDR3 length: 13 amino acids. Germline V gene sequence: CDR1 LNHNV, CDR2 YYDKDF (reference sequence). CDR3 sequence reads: CATSPQAGEPQHF.